The 3 T cell receptor beta chains listed next were all sequenced from one sample in a study of OX40 agonist ivuxolimab in advanced cancers. Generated by immunoSEQ multiplex PCR, the TCRdb table keeps only in-frame clones and is missing some. The table records tens of thousands of clones, around 83% of them present only once. The sequencing used CD4+ or CD8+ T cells sorted from blood, collected in a trial of the OX40 agonist ivuxolimab. These receptors were collected from an adult with an advanced solid tumor such as melanoma, head and neck, liver or kidney cancer.

J is TRBJ2-1 and V is TRBV28; 7 nucleotides line up with TRBD2. The CDR3 length is 16 residues. Germline V gives CDR1 MDHEN, CDR2 SYDVKM. Losses at the gene ends were 5 bases for V and 9 bases for J; bases not matched to a gene: 16. CDR3 region: CASSLHGGGPGGEQFF. CDR3 nucleotides: TGTGCCAGCAGTCTCCATGGGGGAGGGCCTGGCGGTGAGCAGTTCTTC. The full variable domain, completed using reference TRBV28 and TRBJ2-1, is DVKVTQSSRYLVKRTGEKVFLECVQDMDHENMFWYRQDPGLGLRLIYFSYDVKMKEKGDIPEGYSVSREKKERFSLILESASTNQTSMYLCASSLHGGGPGGEQFFGPGTRLTVL.

Of note for this clone: The sample carries other DNA sequences with the same CDR3. This chain links TRBV7-9 with TRBJ1-1; D is uncertain. From germline, CDR1 is SEHNR and CDR2 FQNEAQ (reference sequence). Between the trimmed V and J ends, which lost 1 base and 5 bases, there was a span of 8 bases. The CDR3 is 13 amino acids. CDR3 residues: CASSLEGGTEAFF. The CDR3 DNA reads as TGTGCCAGCAGCTTAGAGGGTGGGACTGAAGCTTTCTTT.

The chain combines TRBV5-1 with TRBJ2-3; 7 bases line up with TRBD2. Trimming cost V 3 bases and J 4 bases; bases outside gene matches: 5. CDR3 length: 14 residues. The germline CDR1 and CDR2 sequences are SGHRS and YFSETQ. The CDR3 spells CASSSRLASDTQYF. The CDR3 region has the DNA TGCGCCAGCAGCTCCCGACTAGCCTCAGATACGCAGTATTTT.